This T cell receptor (beta chain) was profiled in a study of shared clonotypes between healthy human individuals. Study in general: The donor group consisted of two women and a few men, aged 18 to 49.

The study enrolled healthy HIV-negative adults without recent acute infections or vaccinations as donors. Samples left unsorted employed roughly 90 million PBMCs for genomic DNA. The sequencing of unsorted PBMC DNA took place on ten immunoSEQ deep assay plates. Data came from immunoSEQ multiplex PCR; TCRdb stores just in-frame clones and leaves some out. The sample carries about half a million clones, about 72% recorded once. V gave up 1 base and J gave up 5 bases, with 15 bases separating them. In germline, CDR1 is SGHVS, CDR2 FNYEAQ. CDR3 length: 16 amino acids. The rearrangement joins TRBV7-6 to TRBJ2-1, with D unresolved. Sequences were obtained from PBMCs. The source is a woman between 35 and 50 years old in good health. Some clones in this sample may be carry-over from other donors' samples. For the CDR3, the DNA is TGTGCCAGCAGCTTAGGGGCAGCTCTCCCCCACAATGAGCAGTTCTTC. Translation: CASSLGAALPHNEQFF.